This T cell receptor beta chain was identified in a study of shared clonotypes between healthy human individuals. The authors split each subset's genomic DNA evenly across several immunoSEQ plates. In the authors' workflow: With immunoSEQ giving junction-only sequences and no quality scores, filtering differed. Profiling relied on immunoSEQ multiplex PCR, and the TCRdb table lists in-frame clones only, not all of them. V and J calls and clone size are as listed in that table; D and trimming were resolved from the DNA. Counted here are 2.5 million or so clones, around 90% occurring once; the ten biggest clones make up roughly 0.13%. The CDR3 is 13 amino acids. CDR1 WNHNN and CDR2 SYGVQD come from the germline V gene (reference sequence). V lost 5 bases to trimming and J lost 3 bases, with 10 bases between them. There are a few counts of this clone.

Material: naive CD4+ T cells sorted from blood. Indicated subset: CD45RA+ positively selected. The TCR was taken from a man aged 18 to 35 in good health. This chain connects TRBV10-1 to TRBJ1-1, with D unresolved. Here the CDR3 DNA reads TGCGCCAGCAGTAGGCAGGTTCACACTGAAGCTTTCTTT. This sequence encodes CASSRQVHTEAFF.